Listed here are 2 T cell receptor beta chains from one sample, sequenced in a study of T cell repertoires in cytomegalovirus infection. A single record per CDR3 protein comes from TCRdb applying MiXCR to the reads. The table lists around 170,000 distinct CDR3 sequences, 17% of them singletons. The sequencing sample was made of CD8+ T cells from PBMCs. Receptors were obtained from a human donor in good health (CMV status not recorded). Some clones in this sample may be carry-over from other donors' samples.

This clonotype was detected ten times or more. This chain uses TRBV7-9 with TRBJ2-4; no clear D gene. CDR3 length equals 14 residues. Germline V CDR1 and CDR2: SEHNR, FQNEAQ (reference sequence). Trimming stripped 6 bases from V and 0 bases from J, with 9 bases between. The CDR3 DNA reads as TGTGCCAGCAGACCTAAAGAAGCCAAAAACATTCAGTACTTC. It yields the protein CASRPKEAKNIQYF. The full variable domain, with the rest looked up from reference TRBV7-9 and TRBJ2-4, is DTGVSQNPRHKITKRGQNVTFRCDPISEHNRLYWYRQTLGQGPEFLTYFQNEAQLEKSRLLSDRFSAERPKGSFSTLEIQRTEQGDSAMYLCASRPKEAKNIQYFGAGTRLSVL.

This clonotype was seen a handful of times. V gene TRBV29-1 combines with J gene TRBJ1-1; unclear D gene. The germline gives CDR1 SQVTM, CDR2 ANQGSEA. There are 13 residues in the CDR3. V was cut by 3 bases and J by 0 bases, with 8 bases left in between. The CDR3 nucleotides are TGCAGCGTTGAGTGGAGGCTGAACACTGAAGCTTTCTTT. Its translation: CSVEWRLNTEAFF.